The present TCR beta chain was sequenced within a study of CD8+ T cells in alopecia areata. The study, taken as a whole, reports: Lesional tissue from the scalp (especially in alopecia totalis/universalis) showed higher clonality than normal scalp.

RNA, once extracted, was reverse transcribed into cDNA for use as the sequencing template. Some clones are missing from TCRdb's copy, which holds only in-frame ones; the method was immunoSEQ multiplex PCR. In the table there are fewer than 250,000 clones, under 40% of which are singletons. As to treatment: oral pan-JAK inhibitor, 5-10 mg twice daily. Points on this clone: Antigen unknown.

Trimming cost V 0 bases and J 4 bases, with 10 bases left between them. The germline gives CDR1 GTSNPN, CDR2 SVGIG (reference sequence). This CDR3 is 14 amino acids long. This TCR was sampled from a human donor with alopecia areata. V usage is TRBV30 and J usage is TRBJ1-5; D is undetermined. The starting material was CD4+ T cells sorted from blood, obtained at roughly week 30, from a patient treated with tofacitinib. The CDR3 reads CAWSVFAVNQPQHF. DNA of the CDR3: TGTGCCTGGAGTGTCTTCGCGGTGAATCAGCCCCAGCATTTT.